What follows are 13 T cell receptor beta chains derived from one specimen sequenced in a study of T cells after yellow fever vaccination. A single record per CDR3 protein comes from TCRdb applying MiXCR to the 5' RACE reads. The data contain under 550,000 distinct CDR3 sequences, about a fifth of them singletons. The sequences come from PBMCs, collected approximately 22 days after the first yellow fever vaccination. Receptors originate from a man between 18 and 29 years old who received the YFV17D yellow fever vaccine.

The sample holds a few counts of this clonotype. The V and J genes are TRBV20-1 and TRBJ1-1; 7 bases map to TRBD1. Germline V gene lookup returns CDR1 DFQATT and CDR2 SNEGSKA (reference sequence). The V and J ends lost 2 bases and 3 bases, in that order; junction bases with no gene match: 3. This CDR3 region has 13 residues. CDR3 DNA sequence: TGCAGTGCTAGAAGTACAGGGGACACTGAAGCTTTCTTT. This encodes CSARSTGDTEAFF.

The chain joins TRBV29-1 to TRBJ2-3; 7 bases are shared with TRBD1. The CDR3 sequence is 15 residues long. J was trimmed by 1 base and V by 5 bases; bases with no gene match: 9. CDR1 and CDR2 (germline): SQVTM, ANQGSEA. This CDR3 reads CSVPPDRARTDTQYF. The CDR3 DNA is TGCAGCGTTCCCCCCGACAGGGCCCGCACAGATACGCAGTATTTT.

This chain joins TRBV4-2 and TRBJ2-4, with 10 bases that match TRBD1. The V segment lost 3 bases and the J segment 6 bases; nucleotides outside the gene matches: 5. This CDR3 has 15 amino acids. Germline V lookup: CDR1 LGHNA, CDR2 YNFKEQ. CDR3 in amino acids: CASSQDGTGVNIQYF. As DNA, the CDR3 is TGTGCCAGCAGCCAGGACGGGACAGGGGTAAACATTCAGTACTTC.

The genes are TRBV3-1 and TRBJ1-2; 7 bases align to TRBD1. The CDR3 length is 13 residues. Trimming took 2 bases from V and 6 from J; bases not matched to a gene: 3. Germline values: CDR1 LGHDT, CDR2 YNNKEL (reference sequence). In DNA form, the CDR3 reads TGTGCCAGCAGCCAACAGGGGGGTCATGGCTACACCTTC. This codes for CASSQQGGHGYTF.

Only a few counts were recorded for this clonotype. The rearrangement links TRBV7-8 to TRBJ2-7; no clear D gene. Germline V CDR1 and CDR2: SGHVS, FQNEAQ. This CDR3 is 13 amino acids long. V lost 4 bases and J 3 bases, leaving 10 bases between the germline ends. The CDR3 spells CASSSQPSYEQYV. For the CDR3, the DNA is TGTGCCAGCAGCTCCCAGCCGAGCTACGAGCAGTACGTC.

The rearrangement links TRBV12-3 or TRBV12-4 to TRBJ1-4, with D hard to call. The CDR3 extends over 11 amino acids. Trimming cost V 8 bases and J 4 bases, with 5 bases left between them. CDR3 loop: CASGFNEKLFF. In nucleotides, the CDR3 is TGTGCCAGCGGCTTTAATGAAAAACTGTTTTTT.

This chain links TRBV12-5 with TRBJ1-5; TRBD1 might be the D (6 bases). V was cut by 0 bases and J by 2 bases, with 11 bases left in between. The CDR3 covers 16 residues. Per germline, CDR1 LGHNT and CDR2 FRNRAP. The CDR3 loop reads CASGLVAGARNQPQHF. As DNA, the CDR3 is TGTGCTAGTGGTTTGGTAGCGGGGGCCCGCAATCAGCCCCAGCATTTT.

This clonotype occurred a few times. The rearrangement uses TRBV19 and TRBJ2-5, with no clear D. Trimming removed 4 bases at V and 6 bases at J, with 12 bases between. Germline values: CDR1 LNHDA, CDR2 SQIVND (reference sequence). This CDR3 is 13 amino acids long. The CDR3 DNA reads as TGTGCCAGTAGTAGTAAGGTCTCGAAGACCCAGTACTTC. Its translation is CASSSKVSKTQYF.

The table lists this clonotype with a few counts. CDR3 region: CASSFFVASSYNEQFF. The CDR3 DNA reads TGTGCCAGCAGCTTCTTTGTGGCGAGCTCCTACAATGAGCAGTTCTTC. The V call is TRBV7-2, the J call TRBJ2-1, with D hard to call. Germline CDR1 and CDR2: SGHTA and FQGNSA. Deletions cut 3 bases from V and 0 bases from J, with 12 bases between. The CDR3 covers 16 residues.

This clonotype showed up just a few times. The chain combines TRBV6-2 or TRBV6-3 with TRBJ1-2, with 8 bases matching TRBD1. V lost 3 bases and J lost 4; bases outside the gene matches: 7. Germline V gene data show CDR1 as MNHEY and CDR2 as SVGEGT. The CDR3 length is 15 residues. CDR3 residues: CASSYRDRPFYGYTF. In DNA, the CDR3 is TGTGCCAGCAGTTATCGGGACAGGCCCTTCTATGGCTACACCTTC.

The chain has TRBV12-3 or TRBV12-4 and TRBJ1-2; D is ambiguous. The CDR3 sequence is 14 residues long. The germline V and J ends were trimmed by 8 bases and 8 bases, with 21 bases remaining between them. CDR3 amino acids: CASVFRLGGVGYTF. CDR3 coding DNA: TGTGCCAGCGTCTTTCGCCTCGGCGGGGTAGGCTACACCTTC.

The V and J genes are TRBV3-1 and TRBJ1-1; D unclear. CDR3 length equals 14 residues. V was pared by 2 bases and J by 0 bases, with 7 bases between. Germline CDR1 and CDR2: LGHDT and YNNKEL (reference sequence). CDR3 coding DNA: TGTGCCAGCAGCCAACTACGGATGAACACTGAAGCTTTCTTT. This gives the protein CASSQLRMNTEAFF.

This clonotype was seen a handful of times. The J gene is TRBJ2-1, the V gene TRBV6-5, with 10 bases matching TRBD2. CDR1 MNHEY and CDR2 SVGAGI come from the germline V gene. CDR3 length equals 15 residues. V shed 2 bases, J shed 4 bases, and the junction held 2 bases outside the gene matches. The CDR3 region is CASSYLAGEYNEQFF. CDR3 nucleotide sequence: TGTGCCAGCAGTTACCTAGCGGGGGAGTACAATGAGCAGTTCTTC.